This T cell receptor beta chain was identified during a study of blood T cell repertoires in COVID-19. On the study more broadly: From the United States, Italy and Spain came samples of acute and convalescent COVID-19. In each case, the material was cDNA or gDNA derived from T cells, B-cell-depleted T cells, or PBMCs.

Data came from immunoSEQ multiplex PCR; TCRdb stores just in-frame clones and leaves some out. Of approximately 390,000 clones listed, about 87% were seen once; the top ten hold roughly 9.4%. The CDR3 sequence is 13 residues long. Germline V lookup: CDR1 SGDLS, CDR2 YYNGEE. V trimming: 4 bases; J trimming: 3 bases; junction bases outside the gene matches: 3. The TCR was taken from a woman in her forties or fifties who had recovered from COVID-19. The V call is TRBV9, the J call TRBJ1-1; 7 bases line up with TRBD1. Sequences were obtained from PBMCs or T cells enriched from blood (not recorded which). For the CDR3, the DNA is TGTGCCAGCAGCTGGACAGGAGACACTGAAGCTTTCTTT. Its protein is CASSWTGDTEAFF. Full variable domain (remainder filled in from reference TRBV9 and TRBJ1-1): DSGVTQTPKHLITATGQRVTLRCSPRSGDLSVYWYQQSLDQGLQFLIQYYNGEERAKGNILERFSAQQFPDLHSELNLSSLELGDSALYFCASSWTGDTEAFFGQGTRLTVV.